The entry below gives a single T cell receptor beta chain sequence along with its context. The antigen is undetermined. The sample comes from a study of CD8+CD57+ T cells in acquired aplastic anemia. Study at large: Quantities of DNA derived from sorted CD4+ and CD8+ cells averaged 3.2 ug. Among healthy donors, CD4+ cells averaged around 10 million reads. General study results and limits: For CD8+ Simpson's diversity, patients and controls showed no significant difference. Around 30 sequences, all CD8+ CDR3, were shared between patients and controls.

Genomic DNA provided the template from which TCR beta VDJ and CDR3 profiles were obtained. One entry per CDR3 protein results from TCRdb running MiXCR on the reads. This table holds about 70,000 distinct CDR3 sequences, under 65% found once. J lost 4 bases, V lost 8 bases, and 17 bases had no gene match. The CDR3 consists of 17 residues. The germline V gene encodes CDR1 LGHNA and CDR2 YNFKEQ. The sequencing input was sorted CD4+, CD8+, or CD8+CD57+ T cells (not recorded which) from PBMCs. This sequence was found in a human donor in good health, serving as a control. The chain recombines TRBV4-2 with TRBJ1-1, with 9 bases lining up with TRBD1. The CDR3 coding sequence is TGTGCCAGCTACACTGGGGACAGGGTCGGTAGTAGCACTGAAGCTTTCTTT. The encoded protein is CASYTGDRVGSSTEAFF.